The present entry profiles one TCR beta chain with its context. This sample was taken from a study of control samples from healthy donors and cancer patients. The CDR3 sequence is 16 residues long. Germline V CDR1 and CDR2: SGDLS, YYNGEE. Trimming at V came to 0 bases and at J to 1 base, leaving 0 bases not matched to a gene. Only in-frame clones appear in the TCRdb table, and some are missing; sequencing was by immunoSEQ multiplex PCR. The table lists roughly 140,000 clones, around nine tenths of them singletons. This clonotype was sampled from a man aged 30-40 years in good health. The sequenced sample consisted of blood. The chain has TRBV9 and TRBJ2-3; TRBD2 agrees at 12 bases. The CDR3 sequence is CASSVGLAGGTDTQYF. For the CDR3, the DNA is TGTGCCAGCAGCGTAGGACTAGCGGGAGGCACAGATACGCAGTATTTT.